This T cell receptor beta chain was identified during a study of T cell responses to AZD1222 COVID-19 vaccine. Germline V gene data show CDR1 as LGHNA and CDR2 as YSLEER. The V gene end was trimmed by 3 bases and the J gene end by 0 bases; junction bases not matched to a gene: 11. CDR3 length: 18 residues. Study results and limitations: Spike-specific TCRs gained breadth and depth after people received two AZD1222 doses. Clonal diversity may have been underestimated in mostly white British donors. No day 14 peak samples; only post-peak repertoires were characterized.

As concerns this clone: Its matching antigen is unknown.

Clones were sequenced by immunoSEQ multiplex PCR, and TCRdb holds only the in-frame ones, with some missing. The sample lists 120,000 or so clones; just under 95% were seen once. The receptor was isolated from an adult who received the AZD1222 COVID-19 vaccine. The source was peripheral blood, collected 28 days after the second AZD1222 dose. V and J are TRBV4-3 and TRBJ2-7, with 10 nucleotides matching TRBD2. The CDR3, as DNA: TGCGCCAGCAGCCAGGGTCTAGCGGGGGCGTTCAACTCCTACGAGCAGTACTTC. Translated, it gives CASSQGLAGAFNSYEQYF.